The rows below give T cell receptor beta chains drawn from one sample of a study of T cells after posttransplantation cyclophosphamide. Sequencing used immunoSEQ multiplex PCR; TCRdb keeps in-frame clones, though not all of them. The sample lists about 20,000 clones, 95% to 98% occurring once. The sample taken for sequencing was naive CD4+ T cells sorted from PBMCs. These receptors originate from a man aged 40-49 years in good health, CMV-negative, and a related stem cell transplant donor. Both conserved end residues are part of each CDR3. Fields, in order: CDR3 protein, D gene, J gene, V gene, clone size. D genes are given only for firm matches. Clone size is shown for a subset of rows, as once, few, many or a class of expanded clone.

CASSLAGTYEQYF,-,TRBJ2-7,TRBV11-3,-
CASSHSRDRVGYTF,TRBD1,TRBJ1-2,TRBV4-1,-
CASSSTSGSIYEQYF,TRBD2,TRBJ2-7,TRBV5-1,-
CASSLGGFRGYTF,-,TRBJ1-2,TRBV28,-
CASSPGTSGGQETQYF,TRBD2,TRBJ2-5,TRBV5-4,once
CASSFRNTGELFF,-,TRBJ2-2,TRBV27,-
CASSSLEKLFF,-,TRBJ1-4,TRBV6-1,-
CASSPRTDNSNQPQHF,-,TRBJ1-5,TRBV18,once
CASSPPAQAGGPYEQYF,TRBD2,TRBJ2-7,TRBV7-9,-
CASSQGLSQWDEQYF,-,TRBJ2-7,TRBV14,-
CASSLVRGGYTF,-,TRBJ1-2,TRBV5-6,-
CASSQQGAGGSPLHF,TRBD1,TRBJ1-6,TRBV4-3,-
CASSSQTGEETQYF,TRBD1,TRBJ2-5,TRBV7-6,-
CAIGGEAQYF,-,TRBJ2-5,TRBV7-8,-
CASSQDRAGGPYNEQFF,TRBD2,TRBJ2-1,TRBV4-1,-
CASAREGSYEQYF,-,TRBJ2-7,TRBV6-5,-
CASRDRGAYEQYF,TRBD1,TRBJ2-7,TRBV19,-
CASSPNPGTGKSTEAFF,TRBD1,TRBJ1-1,TRBV27,-
CAIRDGSGTGELFF,-,TRBJ2-2,TRBV10-3,-
CASSHGFYEQYF,-,TRBJ2-7,TRBV18,-
CASSTDRVQPQHF,TRBD1,TRBJ1-5,TRBV19,-
CASSFLRGSTNEKLFF,-,TRBJ1-4,TRBV28,-
CASSIILTSGTGELFF,TRBD2,TRBJ2-2,TRBV19,-
CASSLGTYTDTQYF,-,TRBJ2-3,TRBV11-2,-
CASTLQGTPSYEQYF,TRBD1,TRBJ2-7,TRBV2,-
CAISGLQQDDTGELFF,-,TRBJ2-2,TRBV10-3,few
CASRERRQDSYEQYF,-,TRBJ2-7,TRBV6-6,-
CASSPKVGAQGIYNEQFF,-,TRBJ2-1,TRBV28,-
CASSGPLGKISDTEAFF,-,TRBJ1-1,TRBV21-1,-
CASRSNRGGTGELFF,TRBD1,TRBJ2-2,TRBV6-1,-
CASSQAQGRGADQPQHF,-,TRBJ1-5,TRBV4-2,-
CASSPSMNTEAFF,-,TRBJ1-1,TRBV14,-
CASTFGEGVDTEAFF,-,TRBJ1-1,TRBV5-8,-
CASSQQGYEQYF,-,TRBJ2-7,TRBV18,-
CASRPSREPYEQYF,-,TRBJ2-7,TRBV28,-
CASRGRALDGYTF,-,TRBJ1-2,TRBV6-1,once